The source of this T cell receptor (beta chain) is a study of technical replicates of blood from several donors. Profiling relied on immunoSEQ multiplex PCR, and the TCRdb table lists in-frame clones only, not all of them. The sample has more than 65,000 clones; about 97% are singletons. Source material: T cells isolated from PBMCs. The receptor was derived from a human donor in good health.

The CDR3 here is CAISESEGIQHF. In DNA, the CDR3 is TGTGCCATCAGTGAGTCTGAGGGTATCCAGCATTTT. V gene TRBV10-3 combines with J gene TRBJ1-5; unclear D gene. The CDR3 is 12 residues long. The V gene lost 0 bases and the J gene lost 12 bases, with 9 bases spanning the gap. Looked up from germline, CDR1 is ENHRY and CDR2 is SYGVKD.